These 2 T cell receptor beta chains were sequenced from one sample in a study of T cell clonality in common variable immunodeficiency (dated by TCRdb to about 2015). Library construction relied on the immunoSEQ multiplex PCR assay. In TCRdb, the immuneACCESS table is reduced to in-frame sequences with V and J assigned. These tables do not hold every clone; where another copy was compared, an unresolved V gene accounts for under half, and the others remain unexplained. The table notes 40,000 to 45,000 clones here, none of them singletons. 2.5% to 3% of the sample is held by the ten biggest clonotypes. The specimen sequenced was peripheral blood mononuclear cells. The receptors shown here come from a person aged 18 to 75 in good health.

This clone was counted at least ten times. Read data end 3 residues before the CDR3 end; the end is taken from the germline J gene. This rearrangement joins TRBV7-9 to TRBJ2-2; unclear D gene. Germline V gives CDR1 SEHNR, CDR2 FQNEAQ (reference sequence). Trimming cost V 6 bases and J 8 bases, with 10 bases left between them. The CDR3 totals 12 residues. The DNA read from the CDR3 is TGTGCCAGCAGTCCCCCGGGTGGGGAG. It yields the protein CASSPPGGE. The whole CDR3 region reads CASSPPGGELFF. Looking up the rest from reference TRBV7-9 and TRBJ2-2 gives the full variable domain: DTGVSQNPRHKITKRGQNVTFRCDPISEHNRLYWYRQTLGQGPEFLTYFQNEAQLEKSRLLSDRFSAERPKGSFSTLEIQRTEQGDSAMYLCASSPPGGELFFGEGSRLTVL.

This clone has ten or more counts. The sequence runs out 3 residues before the end of the CDR3; the remainder is reconstructed from the germline J gene. The chain uses TRBV29-1 and TRBJ2-5, with 11 positions matching TRBD1. The V gene end was trimmed by 7 bases and the J gene end by 3 bases; junction bases not matched to a gene: 1. Germline CDR1 is SQVTM and CDR2 is ANQGSEA. CDR3 length: 12 residues. The sequenced part of the CDR3 DNA is TGCAGCGGGACAGGGGGCAAAGAGACC. Amino acid sequence: CSGTGGKET. The full CDR3 sequence reads CSGTGGKETQYF.